This TCR beta chain stems from a study of control samples from healthy donors and cancer patients. Produced via immunoSEQ multiplex PCR; TCRdb's table is partial and in-frame only. The table shows about 94,000 clones, with 90% occurring only once. This clone was counted once. Germline V gene data show CDR1 as SGDLS and CDR2 as YYNGEE. Trimming stripped 3 bases from V and 0 bases from J, with 25 bases between. The CDR3 length is 21 residues. The sample consisted of blood. The gene calls are TRBV9 and TRBJ2-6; D possibly corresponds to TRBD1 (5 bases). This TCR was recovered from a woman aged 18 to 35 in good health. The DNA for the CDR3 is TGTGCCAGCAGCGCAACTTCGCACGATCCTACAGGAAGCTCTGGGGCCAACGTCCTGACTTTC. Amino acid sequence: CASSATSHDPTGSSGANVLTF.